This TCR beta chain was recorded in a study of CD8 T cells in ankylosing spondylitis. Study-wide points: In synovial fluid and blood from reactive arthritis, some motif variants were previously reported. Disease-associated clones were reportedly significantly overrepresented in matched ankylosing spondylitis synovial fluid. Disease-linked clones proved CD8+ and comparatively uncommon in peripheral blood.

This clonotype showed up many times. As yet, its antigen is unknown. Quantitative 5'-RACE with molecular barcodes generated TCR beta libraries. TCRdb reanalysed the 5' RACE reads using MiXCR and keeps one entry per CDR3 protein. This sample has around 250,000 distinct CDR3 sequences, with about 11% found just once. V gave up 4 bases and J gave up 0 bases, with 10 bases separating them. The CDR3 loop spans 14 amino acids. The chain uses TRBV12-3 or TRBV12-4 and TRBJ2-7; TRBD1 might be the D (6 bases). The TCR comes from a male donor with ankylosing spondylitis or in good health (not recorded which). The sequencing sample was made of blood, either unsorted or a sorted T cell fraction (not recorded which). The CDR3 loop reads CASSSTGFSYEQYF. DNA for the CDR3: TGTGCCAGCAGTTCTACAGGGTTCTCCTACGAGCAGTACTTC.